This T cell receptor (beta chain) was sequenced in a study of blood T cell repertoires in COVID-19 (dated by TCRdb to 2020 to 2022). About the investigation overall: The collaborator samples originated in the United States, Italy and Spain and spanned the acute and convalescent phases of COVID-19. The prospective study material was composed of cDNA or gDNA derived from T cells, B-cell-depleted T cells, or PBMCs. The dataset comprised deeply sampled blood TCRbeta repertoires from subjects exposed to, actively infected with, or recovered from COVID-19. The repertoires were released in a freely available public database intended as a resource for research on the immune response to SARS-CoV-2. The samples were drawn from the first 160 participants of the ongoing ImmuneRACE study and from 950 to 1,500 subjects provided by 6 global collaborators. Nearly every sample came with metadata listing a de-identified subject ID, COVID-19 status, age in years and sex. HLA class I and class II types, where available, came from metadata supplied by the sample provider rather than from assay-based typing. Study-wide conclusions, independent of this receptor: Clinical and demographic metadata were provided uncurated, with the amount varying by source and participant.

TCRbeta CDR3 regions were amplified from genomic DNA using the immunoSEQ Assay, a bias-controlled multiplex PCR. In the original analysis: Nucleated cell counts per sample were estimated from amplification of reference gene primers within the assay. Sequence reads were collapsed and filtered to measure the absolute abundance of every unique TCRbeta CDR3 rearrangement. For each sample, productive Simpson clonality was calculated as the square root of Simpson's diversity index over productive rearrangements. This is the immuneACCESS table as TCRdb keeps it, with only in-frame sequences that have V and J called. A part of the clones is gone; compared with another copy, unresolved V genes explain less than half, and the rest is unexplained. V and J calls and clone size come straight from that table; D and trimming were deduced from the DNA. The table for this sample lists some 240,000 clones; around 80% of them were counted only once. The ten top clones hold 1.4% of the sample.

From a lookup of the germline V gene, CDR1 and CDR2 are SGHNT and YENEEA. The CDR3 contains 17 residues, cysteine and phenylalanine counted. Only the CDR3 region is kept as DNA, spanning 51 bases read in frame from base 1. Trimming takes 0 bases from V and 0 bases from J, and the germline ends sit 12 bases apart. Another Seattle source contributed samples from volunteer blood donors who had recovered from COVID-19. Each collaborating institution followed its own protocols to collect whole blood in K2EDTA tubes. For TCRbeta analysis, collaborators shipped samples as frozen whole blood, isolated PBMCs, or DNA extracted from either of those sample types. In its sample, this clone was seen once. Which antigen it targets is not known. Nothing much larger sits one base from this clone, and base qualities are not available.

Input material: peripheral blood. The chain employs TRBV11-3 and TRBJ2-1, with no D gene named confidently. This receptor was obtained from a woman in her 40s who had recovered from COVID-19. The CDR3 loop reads CASSLDVSRSSYNEQFF. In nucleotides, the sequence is TGTGCCAGCAGCTTAGATGTTAGCAGAAGCTCCTACAATGAGCAGTTCTTC.